This T cell receptor beta chain stems from a study of cytomegalovirus exposure and HLA in healthy donors. Study observations and caveats: TCR beta sequences reportedly predicted the HLA-A and HLA-B alleles of most subjects accurately.

The CDR3 is made up of 14 amino acids. The V end was cut by 5 bases, the J end by 8 bases, with 18 bases between. Germline CDR1 is MNHNY and CDR2 is SVGAGI (reference sequence). Vbeta (60) and Jbeta (13) primers were used in the PCR. Here immunoSEQ multiplex PCR was the method, and the copy in TCRdb shows in-frame clones only, minus some. The data show some 74,000 clones, over 70% seen once. To note about this clone: The antigen remains undetermined.

The specimen was PBMCs. The TCR originated in a male donor in good health and CMV-seronegative. The J gene is TRBJ1-2, the V gene TRBV6-6; D uncertain. CDR3 sequence (DNA): TGTGCCAGCAGTCACACACGTGGAGAGTTCGGCTACACCTTC. It encodes CASSHTRGEFGYTF.